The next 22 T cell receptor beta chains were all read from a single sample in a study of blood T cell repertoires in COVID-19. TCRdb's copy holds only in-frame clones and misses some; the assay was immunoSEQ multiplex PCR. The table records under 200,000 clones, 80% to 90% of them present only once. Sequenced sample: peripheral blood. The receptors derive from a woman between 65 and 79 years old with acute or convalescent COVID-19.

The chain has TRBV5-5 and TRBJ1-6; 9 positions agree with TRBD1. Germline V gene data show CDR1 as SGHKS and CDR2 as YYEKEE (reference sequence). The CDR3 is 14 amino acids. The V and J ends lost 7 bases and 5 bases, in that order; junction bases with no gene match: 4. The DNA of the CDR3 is TGTGCCAGCTCCCGGACAGGGGATAATTCACCCCTCCACTTT. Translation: CASSRTGDNSPLHF.

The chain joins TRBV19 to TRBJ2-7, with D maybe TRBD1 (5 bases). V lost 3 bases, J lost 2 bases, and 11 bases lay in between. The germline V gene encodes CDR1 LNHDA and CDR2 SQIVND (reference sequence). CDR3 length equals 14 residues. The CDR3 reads CASSIAGPTYEQYF. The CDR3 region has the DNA TGTGCCAGTAGTATTGCAGGGCCCACCTACGAGCAGTACTTC.

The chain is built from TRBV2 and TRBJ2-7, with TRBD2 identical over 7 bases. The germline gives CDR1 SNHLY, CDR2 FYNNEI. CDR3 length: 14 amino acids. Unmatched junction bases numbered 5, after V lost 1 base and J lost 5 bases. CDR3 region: CASSEERGGHEQYF. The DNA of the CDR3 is TGTGCCAGCAGTGAAGAGAGGGGAGGGCACGAGCAGTACTTC.

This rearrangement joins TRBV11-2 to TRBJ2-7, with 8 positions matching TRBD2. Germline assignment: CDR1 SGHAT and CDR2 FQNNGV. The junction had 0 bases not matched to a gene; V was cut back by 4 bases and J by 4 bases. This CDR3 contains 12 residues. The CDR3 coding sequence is TGTGCCAGCAGCTCGGGGGGGTACGAGCAGTACTTC. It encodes CASSSGGYEQYF. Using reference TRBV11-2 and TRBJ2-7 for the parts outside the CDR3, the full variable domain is EAGVAQSPRYKIIEKRQSVAFWCNPISGHATLYWYQQILGQGPKLLIQFQNNGVVDDSQLPKDRFSAERLKGVDSTLKIQPAKLEDSAVYLCASSSGGYEQYFGPGTRLTVT.

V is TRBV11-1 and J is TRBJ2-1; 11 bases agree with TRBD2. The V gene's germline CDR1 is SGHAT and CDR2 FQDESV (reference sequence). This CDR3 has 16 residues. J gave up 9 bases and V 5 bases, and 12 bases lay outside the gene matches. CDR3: CASSRRTSGSWGEQFF. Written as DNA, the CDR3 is TGTGCCAGCAGCCGCCGTACTAGCGGGAGTTGGGGTGAGCAGTTCTTC.

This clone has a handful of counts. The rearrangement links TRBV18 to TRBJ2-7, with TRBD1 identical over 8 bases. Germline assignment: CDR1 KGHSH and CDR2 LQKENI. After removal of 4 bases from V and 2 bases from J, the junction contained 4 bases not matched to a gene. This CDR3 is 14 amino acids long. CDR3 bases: TGTGCCAGCTCACTGGGACAGGAAACCTACGAGCAGTACTTC. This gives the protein CASSLGQETYEQYF. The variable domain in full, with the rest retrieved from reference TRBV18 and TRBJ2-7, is NAGVMQNPRHLVRRRGQEARLRCSPMKGHSHVYWYRQLPEEGLKFMVYLQKENIIDESGMPKERFSAEFPKEGPSILRIQQVVRGDSAAYFCASSLGQETYEQYFGPGTRLTVT.

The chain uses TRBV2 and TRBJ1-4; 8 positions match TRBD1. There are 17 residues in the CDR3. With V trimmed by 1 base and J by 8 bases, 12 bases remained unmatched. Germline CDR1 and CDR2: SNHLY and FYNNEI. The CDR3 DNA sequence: TGTGCCAGCAGTGAAGACCGAGGGGGGACAGGAGGAGAAAAACTGTTTTTT. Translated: CASSEDRGGTGGEKLFF.

In DNA, the CDR3 is TGTGCCAGCAGTGACCGGGTTGGCAATCAGCCCCAGCATTTT. Residues: CASSDRVGNQPQHF. The chain is built from TRBV6-1 and TRBJ1-5; D gene uncertain. From germline, CDR1 is MNHNS and CDR2 SASEGT. V shed 3 bases and J shed 2 bases, with 8 bases lying between them. The CDR3 spans 14 residues.

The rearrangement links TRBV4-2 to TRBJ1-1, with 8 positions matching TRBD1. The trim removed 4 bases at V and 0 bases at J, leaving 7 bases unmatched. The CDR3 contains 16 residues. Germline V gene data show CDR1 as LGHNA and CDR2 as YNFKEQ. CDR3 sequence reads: CASSRTGGNVNTEAFF. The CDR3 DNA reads TGTGCCAGCAGCCGAACAGGGGGTAATGTGAACACTGAAGCTTTCTTT.

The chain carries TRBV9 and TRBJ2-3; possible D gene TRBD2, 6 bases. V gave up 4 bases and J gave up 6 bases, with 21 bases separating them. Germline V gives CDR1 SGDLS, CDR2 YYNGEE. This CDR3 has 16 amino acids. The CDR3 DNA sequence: TGTGCCAGCAGCTTACGTAGCGGAGCGAATGAGGATACGCAGTATTTT. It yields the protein CASSLRSGANEDTQYF.

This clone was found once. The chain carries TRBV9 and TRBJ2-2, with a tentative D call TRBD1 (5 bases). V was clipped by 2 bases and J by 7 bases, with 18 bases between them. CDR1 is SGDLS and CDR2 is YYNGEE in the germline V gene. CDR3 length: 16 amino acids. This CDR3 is CASSVVRQGFNGELFF. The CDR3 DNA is TGTGCCAGCAGCGTTGTACGGCAGGGCTTTAACGGGGAGCTGTTTTTT. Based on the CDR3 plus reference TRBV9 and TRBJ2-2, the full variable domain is DSGVTQTPKHLITATGQRVTLRCSPRSGDLSVYWYQQSLDQGLQFLIQYYNGEERAKGNILERFSAQQFPDLHSELNLSSLELGDSALYFCASSVVRQGFNGELFFGEGSRLTVL.

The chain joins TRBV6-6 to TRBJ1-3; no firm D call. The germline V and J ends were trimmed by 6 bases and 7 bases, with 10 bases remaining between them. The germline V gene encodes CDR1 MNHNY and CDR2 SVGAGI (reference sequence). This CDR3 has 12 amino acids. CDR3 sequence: CASSQAGNTIYF. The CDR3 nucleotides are TGTGCCAGCAGCCAAGCGGGTAACACCATATATTTT.

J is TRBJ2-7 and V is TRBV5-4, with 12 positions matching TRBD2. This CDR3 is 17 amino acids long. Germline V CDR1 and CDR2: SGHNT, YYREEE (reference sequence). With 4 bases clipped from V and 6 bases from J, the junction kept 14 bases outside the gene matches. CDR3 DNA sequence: TGTGCCAGCAGCCCTCTAGCGGGAGGGCCTACACCCGCCGAGCAGTACTTC. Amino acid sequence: CASSPLAGGPTPAEQYF.

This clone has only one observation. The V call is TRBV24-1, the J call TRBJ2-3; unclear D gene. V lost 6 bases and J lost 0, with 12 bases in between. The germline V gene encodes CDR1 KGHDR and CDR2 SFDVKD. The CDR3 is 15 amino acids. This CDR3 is CATSTQFPSTDTQYF. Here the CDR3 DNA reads TGTGCCACCAGTACCCAGTTTCCTAGCACAGATACGCAGTATTTT.

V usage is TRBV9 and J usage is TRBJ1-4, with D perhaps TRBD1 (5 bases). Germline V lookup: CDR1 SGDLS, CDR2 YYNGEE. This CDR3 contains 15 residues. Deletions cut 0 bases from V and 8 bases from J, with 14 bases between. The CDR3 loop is CASSVGPGREEKLFF. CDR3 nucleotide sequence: TGTGCCAGCAGCGTAGGCCCAGGGCGGGAAGAAAAACTGTTTTTT.

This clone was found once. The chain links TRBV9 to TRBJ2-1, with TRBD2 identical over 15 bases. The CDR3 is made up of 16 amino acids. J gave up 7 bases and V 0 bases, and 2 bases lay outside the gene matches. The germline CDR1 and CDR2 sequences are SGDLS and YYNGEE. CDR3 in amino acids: CASSVGTSGGANEQFF. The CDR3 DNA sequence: TGTGCCAGCAGCGTAGGGACTAGCGGGGGGGCAAATGAGCAGTTCTTC.

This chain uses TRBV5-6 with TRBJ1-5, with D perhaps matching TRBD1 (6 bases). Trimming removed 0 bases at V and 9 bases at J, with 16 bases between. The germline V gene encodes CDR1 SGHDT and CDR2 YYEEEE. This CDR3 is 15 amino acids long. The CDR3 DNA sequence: TGTGCCAGCAGCTTGGGACAGGTCGCGAGGGGGCCCCAGCATTTT. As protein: CASSLGQVARGPQHF.

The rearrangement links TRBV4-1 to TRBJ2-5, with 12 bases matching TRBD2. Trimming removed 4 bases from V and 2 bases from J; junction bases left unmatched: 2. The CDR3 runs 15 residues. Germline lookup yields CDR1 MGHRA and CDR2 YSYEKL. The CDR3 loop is CASSLGLAGQETQYF. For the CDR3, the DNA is TGCGCCAGCAGCCTTGGACTAGCGGGGCAAGAGACCCAGTACTTC.

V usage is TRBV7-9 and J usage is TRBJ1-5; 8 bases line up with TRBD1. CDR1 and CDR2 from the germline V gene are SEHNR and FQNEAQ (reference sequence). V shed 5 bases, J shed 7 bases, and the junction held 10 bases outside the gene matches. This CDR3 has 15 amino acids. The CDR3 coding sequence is TGTGCCAGCAGCCAAGGACAGGGAGTATACCAGCCCCAGCATTTT. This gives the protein CASSQGQGVYQPQHF.

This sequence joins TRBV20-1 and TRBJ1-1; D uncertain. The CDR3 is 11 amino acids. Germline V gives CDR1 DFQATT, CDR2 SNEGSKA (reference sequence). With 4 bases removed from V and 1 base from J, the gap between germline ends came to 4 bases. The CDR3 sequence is CSAKRNTEAFF. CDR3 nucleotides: TGCAGTGCTAAGCGGAACACTGAAGCTTTCTTT.

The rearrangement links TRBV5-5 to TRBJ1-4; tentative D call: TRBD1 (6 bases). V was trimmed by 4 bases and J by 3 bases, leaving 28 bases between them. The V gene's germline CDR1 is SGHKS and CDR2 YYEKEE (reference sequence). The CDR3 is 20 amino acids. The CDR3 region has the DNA TGTGCCAGCAGCCGAACTGTCACAGGGACATCCGCCTGGGCTAATGAAAAACTGTTTTTT. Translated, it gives CASSRTVTGTSAWANEKLFF.

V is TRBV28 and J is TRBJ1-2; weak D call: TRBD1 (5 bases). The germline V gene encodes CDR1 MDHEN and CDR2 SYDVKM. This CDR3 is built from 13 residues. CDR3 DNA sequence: TGTGTGACCGGCCTGCAGGGTCACTATGGCTACACCTTC. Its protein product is CVTGLQGHYGYTF.